Listed below are T cell receptor beta chains from one sample, sequenced in a study of T cell repertoires in cytomegalovirus infection. MiXCR was run by TCRdb on the reads, yielding one entry per CDR3 protein. The sample lists a few hundred thousand distinct CDR3 sequences; under 45% were seen once. The antigens of these receptors remain unknown. The starting material was cultured PBMCs, obtained from culture after CMV antigen stimulation. The source of these receptors is a human donor in good health (CMV status not recorded). Some clones in this sample may be carry-over from other donors' samples. CDR3s include the opening cysteine and the closing phenylalanine or tryptophan. Fields, in order: clone size, J gene, D gene, V gene, CDR3 protein, CDR3 DNA. The D gene is left open where the match is weak. A row's size may be missing; if present it is once, few, many or a size class.

clone size: -
J gene: TRBJ1-1
D gene: TRBD1
V gene: TRBV18
CDR3 protein: CASSPTRTGLNTEAFF
CDR3 DNA: TGTGCCAGCTCACCGACACGGACAGGGTTAAACACTGAAGCTTTCTTT

clone size: -
J gene: TRBJ1-1
D gene: -
V gene: TRBV4-1
CDR3 protein: CASSQPGQTNTEAFF
CDR3 DNA: TGCGCCAGCAGCCAACCTGGACAGACGAACACTGAAGCTTTCTTT

clone size: -
J gene: TRBJ2-3
D gene: TRBD2
V gene: TRBV6-6
CDR3 protein: CASSFQPGGADTQYF
CDR3 DNA: TGTGCCAGCAGCTTCCAGCCTGGGGGGGCAGATACGCAGTATTTT

clone size: -
J gene: TRBJ2-3
D gene: -
V gene: TRBV27
CDR3 protein: CASSGTTGDTQYF
CDR3 DNA: TGTGCCAGCAGCGGGACCACGGGTGATACGCAGTATTTT

clone size: -
J gene: TRBJ2-4
D gene: -
V gene: TRBV2
CDR3 protein: CASGGFWDIQYF
CDR3 DNA: TGTGCCAGCGGGGGGTTTTGGGACATTCAGTACTTC

clone size: few
J gene: TRBJ2-7
D gene: -
V gene: TRBV5-1
CDR3 protein: CASSLGQIMGEQYF
CDR3 DNA: TGCGCCAGCAGCTTGGGACAGATCATGGGGGAGCAGTACTTC

clone size: -
J gene: TRBJ2-3
D gene: -
V gene: TRBV7-2
CDR3 protein: CASSFVSGPVPGGTQYF
CDR3 DNA: TGTGCCAGCAGCTTCGTCAGCGGTCCAGTCCCCGGGGGTACGCAGTATTTT

clone size: once
J gene: TRBJ2-1
D gene: -
V gene: TRBV24-1
CDR3 protein: CATSDGGDVDNEQFF
CDR3 DNA: TGTGCCACCAGTGATGGGGGTGATGTGGACAATGAGCAGTTCTTC

clone size: -
J gene: TRBJ1-4
D gene: -
V gene: TRBV11-2
CDR3 protein: CASSLDAGGHEKLFF
CDR3 DNA: TGTGCCAGCAGCTTAGATGCCGGAGGACATGAAAAACTGTTTTTT

clone size: few
J gene: TRBJ2-3
D gene: TRBD2
V gene: TRBV7-2
CDR3 protein: CASGTGGGGPTDTQYF
CDR3 DNA: TGTGCCAGCGGTACGGGGGGGGGCGGCCCCACAGATACGCAGTATTTT

clone size: -
J gene: TRBJ1-1
D gene: -
V gene: TRBV12-3/TRBV12-4
CDR3 protein: CASSFLSNTEAFF
CDR3 DNA: TGTGCCAGCAGTTTTCTATCGAACACTGAAGCTTTCTTT

clone size: few
J gene: TRBJ1-3
D gene: -
V gene: TRBV7-8
CDR3 protein: CASSSSRTVGNTIYF
CDR3 DNA: TGTGCCAGCAGCTCATCACGGACAGTTGGAAACACCATATATTTT

clone size: -
J gene: TRBJ2-1
D gene: -
V gene: TRBV7-2
CDR3 protein: CASSLVGWRGLYNEQFF
CDR3 DNA: TGTGCCAGCAGCTTAGTTGGTTGGCGGGGACTTTACAATGAGCAGTTCTTC

clone size: -
J gene: TRBJ2-2
D gene: TRBD1
V gene: TRBV28
CDR3 protein: CASSLPGTGVLVGELFF
CDR3 DNA: TGTGCCAGCAGTCTTCCCGGGACAGGGGTATTGGTTGGGGAGCTGTTTTTT

clone size: -
J gene: TRBJ1-2
D gene: -
V gene: TRBV19
CDR3 protein: CASSRQLTNYGYTF
CDR3 DNA: TGTGCCAGTAGTAGACAGCTCACTAACTATGGCTACACCTTC

clone size: -
J gene: TRBJ2-7
D gene: -
V gene: TRBV2
CDR3 protein: CASKTGFGEQYF
CDR3 DNA: TGTGCCAGCAAGACAGGCTTCGGCGAGCAGTACTTC

clone size: -
J gene: TRBJ1-1
D gene: -
V gene: TRBV6-1
CDR3 protein: CASSQARGGNTEAFF
CDR3 DNA: TGTGCCAGCAGTCAGGCACGGGGGGGGAACACTGAAGCTTTCTTT

clone size: -
J gene: TRBJ2-1
D gene: TRBD1
V gene: TRBV7-6
CDR3 protein: CASSLTSGTGLNEQFF
CDR3 DNA: TGTGCCAGCAGCTTAACCTCCGGGACAGGGTTAAATGAGCAGTTCTTC

clone size: -
J gene: TRBJ2-5
D gene: -
V gene: TRBV7-6
CDR3 protein: CASSQAGDATQYF
CDR3 DNA: TGTGCCAGCAGTCAGGCAGGGGACGCGACCCAGTACTTC

clone size: -
J gene: TRBJ2-1
D gene: TRBD1
V gene: TRBV7-6
CDR3 protein: CASSSGQGLNEQFF
CDR3 DNA: TGTGCCAGCAGCTCTGGACAGGGCCTCAATGAGCAGTTCTTC

clone size: -
J gene: TRBJ1-2
D gene: -
V gene: TRBV28
CDR3 protein: CASSELGQLANYGYTF
CDR3 DNA: TGTGCCAGCAGCGAATTAGGACAGTTAGCTAACTATGGCTACACCTTC

clone size: few
J gene: TRBJ1-5
D gene: -
V gene: TRBV7-2
CDR3 protein: CASSPGDFNQPQHF
CDR3 DNA: TGTGCCAGCAGCCCAGGGGATTTCAATCAGCCCCAGCATTTT

clone size: -
J gene: TRBJ2-3
D gene: TRBD2
V gene: TRBV12-3/TRBV12-4
CDR3 protein: CASSSLAGGGTQYF
CDR3 DNA: TGTGCCAGCAGTTCACTAGCGGGGGGTGGTACGCAGTATTTT

clone size: -
J gene: TRBJ2-3
D gene: -
V gene: TRBV18
CDR3 protein: CASSQYHRDSQYF
CDR3 DNA: TGTGCCAGCTCACAGTATCACAGGGACTCGCAGTATTTT

clone size: -
J gene: TRBJ2-1
D gene: -
V gene: TRBV20-1
CDR3 protein: CSATILGSDEQFF
CDR3 DNA: TGCAGTGCGACCATATTGGGCTCGGACGAGCAGTTCTTC

clone size: few
J gene: TRBJ1-4
D gene: -
V gene: TRBV4-1
CDR3 protein: CASSQESVGGNEKLFF
CDR3 DNA: TGCGCCAGCAGCCAAGAGTCGGTAGGGGGGAATGAAAAACTGTTTTTT

clone size: -
J gene: TRBJ2-5
D gene: -
V gene: TRBV20-1
CDR3 protein: CSARWSLQETQYF
CDR3 DNA: TGCAGTGCTAGATGGAGTTTACAAGAGACCCAGTACTTC

clone size: many
J gene: TRBJ2-1
D gene: -
V gene: TRBV7-2
CDR3 protein: CASSRDSYNEQFF
CDR3 DNA: TGTGCCAGCAGCCGGGACTCCTACAATGAGCAGTTCTTC

clone size: -
J gene: TRBJ2-7
D gene: TRBD2
V gene: TRBV7-4
CDR3 protein: CASSRGGGGRSYEQYF
CDR3 DNA: TGTGCCAGCAGCCGCGGCGGGGGCGGGAGGTCCTACGAGCAGTACTTC